The 15 T cell receptor beta chains listed next were all sequenced from one sample in a study of radiotherapy plus CTLA-4 blockade in lung cancer. TCRdb keeps only in-frame clones here, not all; method: immunoSEQ multiplex PCR. The data show tens of thousands of clones, with approximately 70% seen just once and about 3.9% held by the top ten. Sequencing was performed on peripheral blood, taken from a patient treated with radiotherapy plus ipilimumab. The receptors originated from a human donor with non-small cell lung cancer who had stable disease on radiotherapy plus ipilimumab.

The chain uses TRBV5-6 and TRBJ1-3, with TRBD1 identical over 7 bases. The CDR3 spans 15 residues. CDR1 is SGHDT and CDR2 is YYEEEE in the germline V gene. Trimming removed 4 bases from V and 2 bases from J; junction bases left unmatched: 6. The CDR3 is CASSLLGQTGNTIYF. CDR3 coding DNA: TGTGCCAGCAGCCTATTGGGACAGACTGGAAACACCATATATTTT.

The J gene is TRBJ2-1, the V gene TRBV7-3; the D gene could be TRBD1 or TRBD2 (5 bases each). V shed 1 base and J shed 0 bases, with 22 bases lying between them. The CDR3 length is 20 residues. Germline V gene data show CDR1 as SGHTA and CDR2 as FQGTGA. CDR3 in amino acids: CASSLRGYGYWGSSYNEQFF. For the CDR3, the DNA is TGTGCCAGCAGCTTAAGGGGCTACGGTTATTGGGGGAGCTCCTACAATGAGCAGTTCTTC.

The chain joins TRBV18 to TRBJ2-7; D is ambiguous. CDR1 is KGHSH and CDR2 is LQKENI in the germline V gene. This CDR3 region has 13 residues. Trimming cost V 0 bases and J 5 bases, with 8 bases left between them. CDR3 in DNA: TGTGCCAGCTCACCACCTTCCCCGGACGAGCAGTACTTC. This codes for CASSPPSPDEQYF.

The V and J genes are TRBV2 and TRBJ2-2; 8 bases match TRBD2. The CDR3 totals 15 residues. Germline lookup yields CDR1 SNHLY and CDR2 FYNNEI. J lost 4 bases, V lost 9 bases, and 10 bases had no gene match. CDR3: CARDVSGSGTGELFF. The CDR3 coding sequence is TGTGCCAGAGACGTCAGCGGGAGTGGCACCGGGGAGCTGTTTTTT. Together with reference TRBV2 and TRBJ2-2, the CDR3 gives the full variable domain: EPEVTQTPSHQVTQMGQEVILRCVPISNHLYFYWYRQILGQKVEFLVSFYNNEISEKSEIFDDQFSVERPDGSNFTLKIRSTKLEDSAMYFCARDVSGSGTGELFFGEGSRLTVL.

This chain links TRBV5-6 with TRBJ2-7, with 7 nucleotides matching TRBD2. The germline V gene encodes CDR1 SGHDT and CDR2 YYEEEE. This CDR3 is built from 17 residues. Trimming took 4 bases from V and 4 from J; bases not matched to a gene: 17. CDR3 DNA: TGTGCCAGCAGCCGGAAGGGGAGGGTGGTTATCAGGTACGAGCAGTACTTC. Translated: CASSRKGRVVIRYEQYF.

The chain has TRBV20-1 and TRBJ2-3, with a possible D match to TRBD2 (5 bases). The CDR3 contains 11 residues. CDR1 and CDR2 (germline): DFQATT, SNEGSKA (reference sequence). With 7 bases removed from V and 2 bases from J, the gap between germline ends came to 7 bases. The CDR3: CSGGYTDTQYF. In DNA form, the CDR3 reads TGCAGTGGAGGGTACACAGATACGCAGTATTTT.

V usage is TRBV6-4 and J usage is TRBJ2-6; D not certain. V lost 4 bases and J 0 bases, leaving 4 bases between the germline ends. Germline assignment: CDR1 MRHNA and CDR2 SNTAGT. The CDR3 covers 14 residues. The CDR3 DNA sequence: TGTGCCAGCAGTGTAACCTCTGGGGCCAACGTCCTGACTTTC. Amino acid sequence: CASSVTSGANVLTF.

This rearrangement joins TRBV2 to TRBJ2-3, with TRBD2 matching over 7 bases. Germline V gives CDR1 SNHLY, CDR2 FYNNEI. Germline trimming cut 3 bases from V and 1 base from J; bases unmatched to any gene: 13. This CDR3 spans 18 amino acids. The CDR3 DNA reads as TGTGCCAGCAGTGAGAGGCTAGCGGAAGCGATTCGCACAGATACGCAGTATTTT. It translates to CASSERLAEAIRTDTQYF.

As DNA, the CDR3 is TGTGCCAGCTCACCAAACGCAGGCGAGCAGTACTTC. It yields the protein CASSPNAGEQYF. The chain joins TRBV18 to TRBJ2-7; D gene unclear. The CDR3 is 12 amino acids. Germline CDR1 reads KGHSH; CDR2 reads LQKENI. V was trimmed by 2 bases and J by 6 bases, leaving 8 bases between them. Filled out from reference TRBV18 and TRBJ2-7, the complete variable domain reads NAGVMQNPRHLVRRRGQEARLRCSPMKGHSHVYWYRQLPEEGLKFMVYLQKENIIDESGMPKERFSAEFPKEGPSILRIQQVVRGDSAAYFCASSPNAGEQYFGPGTRLTVT.

This rearrangement joins TRBV7-2 to TRBJ2-7, with D perhaps TRBD2 (6 bases). The length of the CDR3 is 15 residues. Germline V gives CDR1 SGHTA, CDR2 FQGNSA. Deletions cut 0 bases from V and 2 bases from J, with 11 bases between. In DNA, the CDR3 is TGTGCCAGCAGCTTAGCCGGAGGGCCCACCTACGAGCAGTACTTC. Protein: CASSLAGGPTYEQYF.

The chain links TRBV27 to TRBJ2-3, with 10 bases that match TRBD2. Trimming took 5 bases from V and 2 from J; bases not matched to a gene: 10. CDR1 and CDR2 from the germline V gene are MNHEY and SMNVEV (reference sequence). CDR3 size: 17 residues. CDR3 amino acids: CASSPIEGLAATDTQYF. DNA of the CDR3: TGTGCCAGCAGTCCCATTGAAGGACTAGCGGCCACAGATACGCAGTATTTT.

This clone came up once. This chain links TRBV10-3 with TRBJ2-3, with D possibly called TRBD1 or TRBD2 (5 bases each). The V and J ends lost 8 bases and 3 bases respectively, with 15 bases between them. CDR3 length: 14 residues. Germline CDR1 ENHRY, CDR2 SYGVKD. The CDR3 DNA follows: TGTGCCATCCAGAGTGCTGGGGGTACAGATACGCAGTATTTT. Its translation: CAIQSAGGTDTQYF.

This sequence joins TRBV15 and TRBJ1-2, with D tentatively TRBD1 (6 bases). V lost 4 bases, J lost 5 bases, and 11 bases lay in between. CDR3 length: 13 residues. Looked up from germline, CDR1 is LNHNV and CDR2 is YYDKDF (reference sequence). The CDR3 sequence is CATSMTGLYGYTF. The CDR3 DNA is TGTGCCACCAGCATGACAGGACTTTATGGCTACACCTTC.

In its sample, this clone was seen once. The rearrangement uses TRBV19 and TRBJ2-6; D not resolved. Germline CDR1 LNHDA, CDR2 SQIVND (reference sequence). This CDR3 spans 16 amino acids. V lost 5 bases and J lost 0, with 11 bases in between. The CDR3 spells CASSSGRISGANVLTF. CDR3 in DNA: TGTGCCAGTAGTTCCGGACGGATCTCTGGGGCCAACGTCCTGACTTTC.

This clone was counted only a few times. The DNA for the CDR3 is TGTGCCAGCAGTTTAGGACAGGGGACTGAAGCTTTCTTT. It is translated as CASSLGQGTEAFF. The V call is TRBV6-4, the J call TRBJ1-1; 9 bases line up with TRBD1. CDR3 length equals 13 residues. Germline trimming cut 5 bases from V and 5 bases from J; bases unmatched to any gene: 3. Germline loops: CDR1 MRHNA, CDR2 SNTAGT.